Listed below are T cell receptor beta chains from one sample, sequenced in a study of CD8+ T cells in alopecia areata. Sequencing used immunoSEQ multiplex PCR; TCRdb keeps in-frame clones, though not all of them. This sample has around 160,000 clones, with 60% to 75% found just once. This material consisted of CD4+ T cells sorted from blood, taken at week 24, from a patient treated with tofacitinib. The receptors derive from a human donor with alopecia areata. Each CDR3 is given with its conserved first and last residue. The order of the fields is clone size, V gene, D gene, J gene, CDR3 DNA, CDR3 protein. A D gene is named only where the DNA matches it firmly. Clone size is given for some rows only: seen once, a few or many times, or a class if the clone is expanded.

clone size: NA
V gene: TRBV29-1
D gene: TRBD2
J gene: TRBJ2-5
CDR3 DNA: TGCAGCCCAGTCAGCGGGGGGGACCAAGAGACCCAGTACTTC
CDR3 protein: CSPVSGGDQETQYF

clone size: few
V gene: TRBV19
D gene: TRBD1
J gene: TRBJ1-2
CDR3 DNA: TGTGCCAGTAGTGAGGACAGGGGTGTACTTGGCTACACCTTC
CDR3 protein: CASSEDRGVLGYTF

clone size: few
V gene: TRBV6-5
D gene: TRBD2
J gene: TRBJ2-7
CDR3 DNA: TGTGCCAGCAGCCGCACTAGCGGGGGCGTCTACGAGCAGTACTTC
CDR3 protein: CASSRTSGGVYEQYF

clone size: NA
V gene: TRBV29-1
D gene: NA
J gene: TRBJ2-1
CDR3 DNA: TGCAGCGTTCCCTGGGCGACCTTTGAGCAGTTCTTC
CDR3 protein: CSVPWATFEQFF

clone size: few
V gene: TRBV29-1
D gene: NA
J gene: TRBJ2-2
CDR3 DNA: TGCAGCGTTGATTTGAGAGGGAACACCGGGGAGCTGTTTTTT
CDR3 protein: CSVDLRGNTGELFF

clone size: few
V gene: TRBV5-5
D gene: TRBD2
J gene: TRBJ2-2
CDR3 DNA: TGTGCCAGCAGCTTGGCCGGGGAGGGCCTCGACACCGGGGAGCTGTTTTTT
CDR3 protein: CASSLAGEGLDTGELFF

clone size: NA
V gene: TRBV4-2
D gene: TRBD1
J gene: TRBJ1-2
CDR3 DNA: TGTGCCAGCAGCCAAGATCAGGGGGCGAAGGGCTACACCTTC
CDR3 protein: CASSQDQGAKGYTF

clone size: NA
V gene: TRBV6-6
D gene: NA
J gene: TRBJ1-5
CDR3 DNA: TGTGCCAGCAGTTACTCGAAAGGGTATCAGCCCCAGCATTTT
CDR3 protein: CASSYSKGYQPQHF

clone size: few
V gene: TRBV5-6
D gene: NA
J gene: TRBJ2-7
CDR3 DNA: TGTGCCAGCAGCTTGGTTCAGGGAAACTCCGAGCAGTACTTC
CDR3 protein: CASSLVQGNSEQYF

clone size: NA
V gene: TRBV25-1
D gene: NA
J gene: TRBJ1-2
CDR3 DNA: TGTGCCAGCAGTGAATCTGAGGCGACTAACTATGGCTACACCTTC
CDR3 protein: CASSESEATNYGYTF

clone size: few
V gene: TRBV29-1
D gene: TRBD1
J gene: TRBJ2-5
CDR3 DNA: TGCAGCGTGATACGGGACAGAAAGACCCAGTACTTC
CDR3 protein: CSVIRDRKTQYF

clone size: NA
V gene: TRBV25-1
D gene: TRBD1
J gene: TRBJ2-1
CDR3 DNA: TGTGCCAGCAGAGGACAGGGGGGTGGCAATGAGCAGTTCTTC
CDR3 protein: CASRGQGGGNEQFF

clone size: few
V gene: TRBV18
D gene: NA
J gene: TRBJ2-2
CDR3 DNA: TGTGCCAGCTCGCCAGGACAGCGATTAAACACCGGGGAGCTGTTTTTT
CDR3 protein: CASSPGQRLNTGELFF

clone size: few
V gene: TRBV18
D gene: NA
J gene: TRBJ1-5
CDR3 DNA: TGTGCCAGCTCACCAGGGGGCAATCAGCCCCAGCATTTT
CDR3 protein: CASSPGGNQPQHF

clone size: NA
V gene: TRBV18
D gene: NA
J gene: TRBJ2-7
CDR3 DNA: TGTGCCAGCTCACCTGCAGGGGTTGACTACGAGCAGTACTTC
CDR3 protein: CASSPAGVDYEQYF

clone size: NA
V gene: TRBV15
D gene: NA
J gene: TRBJ1-5
CDR3 DNA: TGTGCCACCAGCAGAGGACAGGTGCCCAATCAGCCCCAGCATTTT
CDR3 protein: CATSRGQVPNQPQHF